This TCR beta chain was obtained from a study of T cells in Graves' hyperthyroidism and ophthalmopathy. This CDR3 has 13 amino acids. CDR1 is DFQATT, CDR2 SNEGSKA, per germline (reference sequence). J gave up 7 bases and V 6 bases, and 8 bases lay outside the gene matches. In patients aged 18 to 65, hyperthyroidism was newly diagnosed, with duration under 2 months. Regions amplified from RNA transcripts were the TCR beta CDR3 regions. A set of HTBI primers served as the primers for a first-round RT-PCR of the TCR CDR3. TCRdb processed the multiplex PCR reads anew with MiXCR; each CDR3 protein has one entry. The sample shows under 400,000 distinct CDR3 sequences, over 15% of them seen only once.

The rearrangement uses TRBV20-1 and TRBJ1-4, with TRBD1 matching 7 bases. This sequence was found in a man aged 25-40 years with Graves' hyperthyroidism. Source material: blood. The CDR3 coding sequence is TGCAGTGCCGATGACAGGGCGGCTGAAAAACTGTTTTTT. Translated, it gives CSADDRAAEKLFF.